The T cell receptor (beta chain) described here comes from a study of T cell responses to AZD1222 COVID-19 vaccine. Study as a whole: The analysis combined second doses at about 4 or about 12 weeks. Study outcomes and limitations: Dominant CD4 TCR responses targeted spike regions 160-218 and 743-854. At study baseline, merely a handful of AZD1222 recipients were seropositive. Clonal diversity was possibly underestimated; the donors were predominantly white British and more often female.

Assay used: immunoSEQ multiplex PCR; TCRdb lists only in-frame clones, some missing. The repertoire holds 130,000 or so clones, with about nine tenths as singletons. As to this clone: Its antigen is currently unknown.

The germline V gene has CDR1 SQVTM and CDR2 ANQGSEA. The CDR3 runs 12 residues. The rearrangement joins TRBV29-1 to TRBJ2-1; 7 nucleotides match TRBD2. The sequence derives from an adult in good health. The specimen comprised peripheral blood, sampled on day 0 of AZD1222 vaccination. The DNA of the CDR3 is TGCAGGGGGACTAACTCAAACAATGAGCAGTTCTTC. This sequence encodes CRGTNSNNEQFF.